This T cell receptor (beta chain) was captured by sequencing in a study of cytomegalovirus exposure and HLA in healthy donors. Study conclusions and caveats: Most TCR sequences were seen very rarely across donors, but some public TCRs occurred in many. Some TCR beta chains (over 150 of them) were listed as cytomegalovirus-associated. As confirmed in vitro, three CMV-associated chains were specific for CMV antigens. There was a cluster of highly shared sequence variants that was likely a sequencing artifact.

In the PCR, 60 Vbeta and 13 Jbeta primers were used. Clones were sequenced by immunoSEQ multiplex PCR, and TCRdb holds only the in-frame ones, with some missing. The profile covers more than 80,000 clones, with roughly 80% appearing a single time and 3.5% to 4% taken by the ten largest. In regard to this clone: Its matching antigen is unknown.

Trimming cost V 5 bases and J 0 bases, with 10 bases left between them. Germline assignment: CDR1 MNHEY and CDR2 SMNVEV (reference sequence). The CDR3 consists of 14 residues. This chain joins TRBV27 and TRBJ1-1; D may be TRBD1 (5 bases). The sequence derives from a man aged 55 to 70 in good health and CMV-seronegative. The sample was PBMCs. CDR3 region: CASSPGLVNTEAFF. CDR3 DNA: TGTGCCAGCAGTCCAGGGTTGGTGAACACTGAAGCTTTCTTT.